Shown below are 2 T cell receptor beta chains from a single sample sequenced in a study of T cells in Graves' hyperthyroidism and ophthalmopathy. It was RNA transcripts that yielded the amplified TCR beta CDR3 regions. HTBI primers were employed in a first-round RT-PCR of the TCR CDR3. TCRdb reanalysed the multiplex PCR reads using MiXCR and keeps one entry per CDR3 protein. Among under 400,000 distinct CDR3 sequences listed, more than 15% were seen once. The specimen was blood. These receptors were obtained from a woman under 30 with Graves' hyperthyroidism that later progressed to Graves' ophthalmopathy.

There are many counts of this clonotype. The chain recombines TRBV20-1 with TRBJ2-1, with 7 nucleotides matching TRBD2. This CDR3 has 17 amino acids. V shed 3 bases and J 3 bases; nucleotides not matched to a gene: 14. Germline values: CDR1 DFQATT, CDR2 SNEGSKA (reference sequence). As DNA, the CDR3 is TGCAGTGCTAGCCCGGCCATAACTAGCGCGATCTACAATGAGCAGTTCTTC. This sequence encodes CSASPAITSAIYNEQFF.

The table lists this clonotype with many counts. The chain recombines TRBV2 with TRBJ1-5; maybe TRBD1 (6 bases). Germline V gives CDR1 SNHLY, CDR2 FYNNEI. The germline V and J ends were trimmed by 8 bases and 7 bases, with 15 bases remaining between them. This CDR3 comprises 13 residues. The CDR3 coding sequence is TGTGCCAGCGGTCCCGGGGGCCTCCAGCCCCAGCATTTT. Translating it yields CASGPGGLQPQHF.